One sample yielded the 18 T cell receptor beta chains listed below, sequenced in a study of blood T cells in healthy people across ages. Combining a sample-barcoded 5' primer with a J-beta primer mix, a second PCR ran for about 7 to 11 cycles. TCRdb re-analysed the 5' RACE reads in MiXCR, keeping a single row per CDR3 protein. The data show about a million distinct CDR3 sequences, around 48% seen once. Sequenced input: blood. These receptors all come from a man younger than 40 in good health.

Only a few counts were recorded for this clonotype. This chain's CDR3 is CASSTSGELAKNIQYF. The DNA of the CDR3 is TGTGCCAGCAGCACCAGCGGGGAACTAGCCAAAAACATTCAGTACTTC. The chain recombines TRBV28 with TRBJ2-4, with 7 bases fitting TRBD2. V was clipped by 6 bases and J by 0 bases; unmatched bases: 8. CDR1 and CDR2 from the germline V gene are MDHEN and SYDVKM. The CDR3 is 16 amino acids. Drawing the rest from reference TRBV28 and TRBJ2-4, the complete variable domain is DVKVTQSSRYLVKRTGEKVFLECVQDMDHENMFWYRQDPGLGLRLIYFSYDVKMKEKGDIPEGYSVSREKKERFSLILESASTNQTSMYLCASSTSGELAKNIQYFGAGTRLSVL.

J is TRBJ2-4 and V is TRBV6-6, with D possibly matching TRBD1 (6 bases). The DNA end is a closer match to TRBJ2-7, so the J assignment may be wrong. The CDR3 length is 16 residues. CDR1 is MNHNY, CDR2 SVGAGI, per germline (reference sequence). For the CDR3, the DNA is TGTGCCAGCAGTCTCAGGACAGCGACACTCTCCTACGAGCAGTACTTC. The encoded protein is CASSLRTATLSYEQYF.

This rearrangement joins TRBV9 to TRBJ2-2; 8 positions agree with TRBD2. The CDR3 extends over 13 amino acids. Trimming at V came to 4 bases and at J to 6 bases, leaving 2 bases not matched to a gene. Germline CDR1 reads SGDLS; CDR2 reads YYNGEE. The CDR3 region is CASSPGGAGELFF. CDR3 DNA sequence: TGTGCCAGCAGCCCGGGAGGGGCCGGGGAGCTGTTTTTT. The entire variable domain, with the rest obtained from reference TRBV9 and TRBJ2-2, is as follows: DSGVTQTPKHLITATGQRVTLRCSPRSGDLSVYWYQQSLDQGLQFLIQYYNGEERAKGNILERFSAQQFPDLHSELNLSSLELGDSALYFCASSPGGAGELFFGEGSRLTVL.

About this clonotype itself: At one end the junction does not follow the germline gene, possibly because of a read error. CDR3 amino acids: CAGSYGQGSYEQYF. CDR3 in DNA: TGTGCCGGCAGTTATGGACAGGGCTCCTACGAGCAGTACTTC. The chain is built from TRBV6-2 or TRBV6-3 and TRBJ2-7, with 8 bases identical to TRBD1. The CDR3 is made up of 14 amino acids. CDR1 MNHEY and CDR2 SVGEGT come from the germline V gene.

This chain links TRBV5-6 with TRBJ2-5; perhaps D is TRBD1 or TRBD2 (5 bases each). CDR3 length: 15 amino acids. V lost 3 bases to trimming and J lost 2 bases, with 14 bases between them. Germline values: CDR1 SGHDT, CDR2 YYEEEE. CDR3 residues: CASSYQGRTQETQYF. CDR3 nucleotide sequence: TGTGCCAGCAGCTACCAGGGACGGACACAAGAGACCCAGTACTTC.

Only one count was recorded for this clonotype. Possible read error: a much larger clone is one base away. This chain links TRBV10-3 with TRBJ2-4; D is uncertain. The end of the DNA aligns better with TRBJ2-7, so the J call may be wrong. CDR3 length equals 14 residues. Germline V gene lookup returns CDR1 ENHRY and CDR2 SYGVKD. The CDR3 nucleotides read TGTGCCATCAGTGAGAGACTGATTGACTACGAGCAGTACTTC. Its translation is CAISERLIDYEQYF.

The table lists this clonotype with a count of one. The chain has TRBV6-2 or TRBV6-3 and TRBJ2-7; TRBD2 aligns across 11 bases. This CDR3 comprises 15 residues. The germline CDR1 and CDR2 sequences are MNHEY and SVGEGT. The trim removed 6 bases at V and 7 bases at J, leaving 11 bases unmatched. The CDR3, as DNA: TGTGCCAGCAGCGATGGACTAGCGGGCGTCTCGGAGCAGTACTTC. Encoded protein: CASSDGLAGVSEQYF.

CDR3 amino acids: CASSLLARGDYEQYF. The CDR3 coding sequence is TGTGCCAGCAGCTTACTAGCCAGGGGGGACTACGAGCAGTACTTC. The V and J genes are TRBV13 and TRBJ2-7, with D tentatively TRBD1 (7 bases). CDR1 is PRHDT, CDR2 FYEKMQ, per germline (reference sequence). This CDR3 region has 15 residues. The V end lost 2 bases, the J end lost 3 bases, and 14 bases lay between the germline ends.

This clonotype occurred once. CDR3 sequence: CASSPQPGAGGLNEQFF. Here the CDR3 DNA reads TGTGCCAGCAGCCCACAACCTGGGGCGGGGGGCCTAAATGAGCAGTTCTTC. The gene calls are TRBV11-1 and TRBJ2-1; 8 bases fit TRBD2. The CDR3 is 17 residues long. The trim removed 5 bases at V and 7 bases at J, leaving 16 bases unmatched. The germline V gene has CDR1 SGHAT and CDR2 FQDESV (reference sequence).

This clonotype has only one observation. This rearrangement joins TRBV5-1 to TRBJ2-4, with TRBD2 as a possible D gene (6 bases). Per germline, CDR1 SGHRS and CDR2 YFSETQ. Between the trimmed V and J ends, which lost 0 bases and 2 bases, there was a span of 18 bases. CDR3 length equals 18 residues. CDR3 loop: CASSLAGGVEGSKNIQYF. The CDR3 nucleotides are TGCGCCAGCAGCTTGGCCGGAGGGGTGGAGGGATCCAAAAACATTCAGTACTTC.

The chain is built from TRBV6-2 or TRBV6-3 and TRBJ2-3; 10 nucleotides align to TRBD2. The CDR3 contains 16 residues. In germline, CDR1 is MNHEY, CDR2 SVGEGT. With V trimmed by 2 bases and J by 4 bases, 6 bases remained unmatched. The CDR3 sequence: CASSYLSGGASDTQYF. The CDR3, as DNA: TGTGCCAGCAGTTACCTGAGCGGGGGGGCCTCAGATACGCAGTATTTT.

The rearrangement links TRBV10-3 to TRBJ2-6; weak D call: TRBD1 (6 bases). With 6 bases removed from V and 1 base from J, the gap between germline ends came to 16 bases. This CDR3 is built from 17 residues. CDR1 and CDR2 (germline): ENHRY, SYGVKD. The CDR3 spells CAIRSGARRSGANVLTF. The CDR3 nucleotides are TGTGCCATCAGATCAGGGGCCCGTAGATCTGGGGCCAACGTCCTGACTTTC.

The chain employs TRBV2 and TRBJ2-3; a possible D gene is TRBD2 (5 bases). The V and J ends lost 6 bases and 4 bases respectively, with 17 bases between them. This CDR3 region has 15 residues. Germline V CDR1 and CDR2: SNHLY, FYNNEI. This CDR3 reads CASSRQPPGADTQYF. Here the CDR3 DNA reads TGTGCCAGCAGCAGGCAGCCCCCCGGGGCAGATACGCAGTATTTT.

The chain has TRBV3-1 and TRBJ2-1; D is perhaps TRBD2 (6 bases). CDR3 length: 16 amino acids. Between the trimmed V and J ends, which lost 4 bases and 0 bases, there was a span of 13 bases. CDR1 and CDR2 (germline): LGHDT, YNNKEL (reference sequence). The CDR3 coding sequence is TGTGCCAGCAGCCCCACCCAGCGGGTCTCCTACAATGAGCAGTTCTTC. As protein: CASSPTQRVSYNEQFF.

The rearrangement links TRBV29-1 to TRBJ2-3, with 7 nucleotides matching TRBD2. CDR3 length: 14 amino acids. V shed 5 bases and J 4 bases; nucleotides not matched to a gene: 9. Germline V gene lookup returns CDR1 SQVTM and CDR2 ANQGSEA. CDR3: CSVRTSLGADTQYF. The CDR3 nucleotides are TGCAGCGTTAGGACTAGTTTGGGGGCAGATACGCAGTATTTT.

About this clonotype: Its ends do not fully match the called genes, so a read error is possible. The CDR3 loop reads CAGSFYNEQFF. As DNA, the CDR3 is TGTGCCGGGAGTTTTTACAATGAGCAGTTCTTC. The chain recombines TRBV30 with TRBJ2-1; maybe TRBD2 (5 bases). The CDR3 runs 11 residues. CDR1 and CDR2 (germline): GTSNPN, SVGIG (reference sequence).

V gene TRBV6-5 combines with J gene TRBJ2-3; TRBD2 agrees at 11 bases. The ends lost 6 bases at V and 4 bases at J; junction bases unmatched: 6. Germline V gene lookup returns CDR1 MNHEY and CDR2 SVGAGI. The CDR3 covers 15 residues. As DNA, the CDR3 is TGTGCCAGCAGGCCATTTAGCGGGGGGGCAGATACGCAGTATTTT. It is translated as CASRPFSGGADTQYF.

The J gene is TRBJ1-1, the V gene TRBV7-9; TRBD1 might be the D (5 bases). The CDR3 has 15 amino acids. Germline assignment: CDR1 SEHNR and CDR2 FQNEAQ (reference sequence). The V end was cut by 1 base, the J end by 4 bases, with 13 bases between. The CDR3 loop reads CASSLGGTSGTEAFF. CDR3 nucleotides: TGTGCCAGCAGCTTAGGAGGGACGAGCGGCACTGAAGCTTTCTTT.